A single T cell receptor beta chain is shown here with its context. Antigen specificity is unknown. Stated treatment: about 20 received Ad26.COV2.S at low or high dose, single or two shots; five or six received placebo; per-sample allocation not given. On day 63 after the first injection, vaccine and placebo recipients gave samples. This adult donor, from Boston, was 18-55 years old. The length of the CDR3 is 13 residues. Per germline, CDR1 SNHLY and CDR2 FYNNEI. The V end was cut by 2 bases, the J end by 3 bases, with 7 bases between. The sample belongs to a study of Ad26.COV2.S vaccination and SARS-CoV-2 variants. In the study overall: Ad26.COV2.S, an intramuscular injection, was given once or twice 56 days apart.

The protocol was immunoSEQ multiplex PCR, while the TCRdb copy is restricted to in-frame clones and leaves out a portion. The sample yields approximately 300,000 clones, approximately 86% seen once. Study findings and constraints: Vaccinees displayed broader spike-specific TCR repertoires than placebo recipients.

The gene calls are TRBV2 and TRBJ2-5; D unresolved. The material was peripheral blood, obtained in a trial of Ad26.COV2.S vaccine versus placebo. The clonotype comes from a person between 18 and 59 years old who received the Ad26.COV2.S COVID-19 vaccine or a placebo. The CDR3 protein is CASSESEEETQYF. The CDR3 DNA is TGTGCCAGCAGTGAATCGGAAGAAGAGACCCAGTACTTC.